This T cell receptor beta chain was recorded in a study of blood T cells in healthy people across ages (dated by TCRdb to between 2014 and 2017). Study-level background: In model experiments, roughly one uniquely barcoded TCR beta cDNA molecule per two T cells was captured by template switching. To avoid experimental bias, donors of different ages were distributed randomly across sequencing lanes. The study analyzed two additional independent replicas of 1 million unique cDNA reads from the same blood draw for two donors, one aged 18 to 29 and one aged 80 or older. Four age groups were formed from the donors: young (average roughly 15 years), middle-aged (around 41), aged (62) and long-lived (about 80). The study measured age-related changes in TCR beta repertoire diversity using deep sequencing normalized with unique cDNA molecular identifiers.

Only one count was recorded for this clonotype. No cognate antigen has been identified for it. This may arise from a read error, as a much more abundant clone is one base away. Donors were a few dozen systemically healthy Caucasian individuals from Russia aged roughly 6 to 100 years. About 10 milliliters of peripheral blood were collected from each donor into EDTA-treated Vacutainer tubes. PBMCs were isolated by Ficoll-Paque density-gradient centrifugation, with at least 7 million obtained per sample. Trizol reagent was used to extract total RNA from PBMCs, with at least 5 micrograms per sample. For every donor, flow cytometry on a PBMC aliquot measured the percentage of naive CD45RAhigh/CD27high T cells. From the cysteine through the phenylalanine, the CDR3 covers 14 amino acids. Only the CDR3 DNA stays, 42 bases, in frame from base 1. For this chain, trimming is 11 bases at the V end and 4 bases at the J end, and the number of junction bases without a gene match is 12.

Libraries came from 5' RACE. The reads were generated on an Illumina HiSeq 2500. A second PCR of roughly 7 to 11 cycles was performed with a sample-barcoded 5' primer and a J-beta primer mix. Each TCR beta cDNA molecule received a unique molecular identifier from a template-switch 5' adaptor carrying 12 random nucleotides. Each sample yielded at least 3 million CDR3-containing paired-end reads. The Mint cDNA synthesis kit, primed by a TRBC-specific oligonucleotide, was used to synthesize first-strand cDNA from all RNA. All cDNA was treated with uracil-DNA glycosylase and then went through a first 18-cycle PCR with the universal primers M1SS and BC2_uni_R. The study's own analysis went as follows. Each sample was normalized by randomly selecting 1 million high-quality reads, each carrying a distinct molecular identifier. Reads sharing molecular identifiers were discarded rather than binned into consensus sequences. MiTCR, run with a Q25 quality threshold and the strictest error-elimination algorithm, handled CDR3 identification, clonotype clustering and error correction. A nonparametric unseen species model with Euler transformation was used to estimate lower-bound total TCR beta diversity. The public reads were reprocessed in TCRdb via fastp at Q25 and MiXCR, keeping in-frame beta chains. Each CDR3 protein gets just one entry, which takes the most common genes and DNA from the rows behind it. TCRdb's processing, not the authors', yielded these V and J calls. This sample comprises some 1,500,000 distinct CDR3 sequences, roughly 43% of them detected only once. The top ten clonotypes cover about 4% of the sample.

Here is what the overall study found, with its caveats: There was a strong correlation between observed TCR beta diversity and the percentage of naive T cells measured by flow cytometry. The long-lived group showed more naive CD4+ T cells, fewer expanded clones and increased TCR diversity than the aged group, suggesting age selection. Because the CMV infection status of the donors was unknown, age-related changes in expanded clonotypes may potentially have been confounded. Total diversity estimates from one million sequenced T cells were considered lower bounds and underestimates. Since profiling was done on bulk unsorted PBMCs, naive and antigen-experienced compartments could not be conclusively compared. As age increased, observed TCR beta diversity per million T cells dropped in a roughly linear way, and a significant reduction was already evident by age 40.

Here the chain combines TRBV12-3 or TRBV12-4 and TRBJ2-5; TRBD2 aligns with 8 central bases. Sequenced: blood. The clonotype originates from a young woman in good health. CDR3 protein: CARTEPGLGETQYF. The sequenced DNA: TGTGCCCGCACCGAACCGGGACTAGGAGAGACCCAGTACTTC.